One sample yielded the 25 T cell receptor beta chains listed below, sequenced in a study of spatial heterogeneity in lung cancer. One entry per CDR3 protein results from TCRdb running MiXCR on the 5' RACE reads. The data show around 60,000 distinct CDR3 sequences, more than 7% seen once. Stated time point: sample taken at primary tumor resection. Whole RNA came from tumor, nontumor lung or frozen PBMC and was sequenced without being sorted. Here the sequenced sample was PBMCs, taken at surgery. These receptors were obtained from a female donor with early-stage non-small cell lung cancer.

This clonotype was seen more than once but under ten times. The V and J genes are TRBV11-2 and TRBJ1-5; tentative D call: TRBD1 (5 bases). This CDR3 contains 14 residues. Germline V gene sequence: CDR1 SGHAT, CDR2 FQNNGV. Trimming removed 5 bases at V and 1 base at J, with 9 bases between. For the CDR3, the DNA is TGTGCCAGCAGCGAGGGACCCAGCAATCAGCCCCAGCATTTT. Translating gives CASSEGPSNQPQHF.

This chain links TRBV6-1 with TRBJ2-7; unclear D gene. The CDR3 consists of 13 residues. The ends were cut back, 4 bases at V and 3 bases at J, with 10 bases in the middle. Germline V gene data show CDR1 as MNHNS and CDR2 as SASEGT. In DNA, the CDR3 is TGTGCCAGCAGTGTTTCAGCAGTCTACGAGCAGTACTTC. It is translated as CASSVSAVYEQYF.

This clonotype has just a few counts. The chain uses TRBV20-1 and TRBJ2-3; 8 nucleotides agree with TRBD2. Trimming removed 5 bases from V and 0 bases from J; junction bases left unmatched: 4. The CDR3 loop spans 14 amino acids. Germline assignment: CDR1 DFQATT and CDR2 SNEGSKA (reference sequence). CDR3 loop: CSARTSPSTDTQYF. CDR3 bases: TGCAGTGCTCGGACTAGCCCTAGCACAGATACGCAGTATTTT.

There are many counts of this clonotype. The V call is TRBV6-6, the J call TRBJ1-6, with 7 bases that match TRBD1. CDR1 MNHNY and CDR2 SVGAGI come from the germline V gene (reference sequence). Losses at the gene ends were 7 bases for V and 10 bases for J; bases not matched to a gene: 10. The CDR3 length is 14 residues. The CDR3 region has the DNA TGTGCCAGCAAAAAAGACAGGGAAGGGTCACCCCTCCACTTT. Translating gives CASKKDREGSPLHF.

This clonotype was recorded at least ten times. The CDR3 is CASRMQGVYSPLHF. Here the CDR3 DNA reads TGTGCCAGCAGGATGCAGGGGGTTTATTCACCCCTCCACTTT. The gene calls are TRBV5-4 and TRBJ1-6; 7 bases are a match to TRBD1. Germline lookup yields CDR1 SGHNT and CDR2 YYREEE (reference sequence). The CDR3 is 14 residues long. Trimming removed 5 bases from V and 8 bases from J; junction bases left unmatched: 7.

This clonotype was counted between two and nine times. The V call is TRBV20-1, the J call TRBJ1-2; D not resolved. The germline V gene encodes CDR1 DFQATT and CDR2 SNEGSKA (reference sequence). This CDR3 contains 13 residues. Deletions cut 0 bases from V and 4 bases from J, with 9 bases between. The CDR3: CSARDQVTYGYTF. The CDR3 DNA follows: TGCAGTGCTAGAGATCAGGTGACCTATGGCTACACCTTC.

V usage is TRBV20-1 and J usage is TRBJ2-5; 8 bases fit TRBD1. CDR1 is DFQATT and CDR2 is SNEGSKA in the germline V gene (reference sequence). This CDR3 has 16 amino acids. Losses at the gene ends were 3 bases for V and 0 bases for J; bases not matched to a gene: 9. CDR3: CSASLHRGAYQETQYF. The CDR3 coding sequence is TGCAGTGCTAGTCTACACAGGGGGGCCTACCAAGAGACCCAGTACTTC.

This clonotype was seen many times. The V gene is TRBV12-3 or TRBV12-4, the J gene TRBJ2-3; possible D gene TRBD2, 5 bases. V was cut by 6 bases and J by 2 bases, with 6 bases left in between. The CDR3 is made up of 12 amino acids. The CDR3 loop reads CASSGLTDTQYF. For the CDR3, the DNA is TGTGCCAGCAGCGGACTCACAGATACGCAGTATTTT.

This clonotype was recorded a few times. The genes are TRBV20-1 and TRBJ1-2; 7 positions match TRBD1. The V gene's germline CDR1 is DFQATT and CDR2 SNEGSKA (reference sequence). The length of the CDR3 is 10 residues. With V trimmed by 5 bases and J by 11 bases, 5 bases remained unmatched. This chain's CDR3 is CSADRALYTF. CDR3 DNA: TGCAGTGCTGACAGGGCCTTATACACCTTC.

The rearrangement joins TRBV19 to TRBJ2-7; possible D gene TRBD2, 6 bases. The CDR3 spans 15 residues. Trimming shortened V by 9 bases and J by 0 bases, and 18 bases separated the two germline ends. Looked up from germline, CDR1 is LNHDA and CDR2 is SQIVND (reference sequence). CDR3 protein: CARPGGGQDSYEQYF. In nucleotides, the CDR3 is TGTGCCAGGCCCGGCGGAGGGCAGGACTCCTACGAGCAGTACTTC.

The chain has TRBV28 and TRBJ2-2; tentatively, D is TRBD1 (5 bases). The V gene lost 2 bases and the J gene lost 4 bases, with 8 bases spanning the gap. The CDR3 is 14 amino acids. Germline CDR1 reads MDHEN; CDR2 reads SYDVKM. The CDR3 spells CASSLSRVTGELFF. The CDR3 bases are TGTGCCAGCAGTTTAAGCAGGGTCACCGGGGAGCTGTTTTTT.

V usage is TRBV12-3 or TRBV12-4 and J usage is TRBJ2-5, with D unclear. V lost 2 bases, J lost 0 bases, and 4 bases lay in between. The CDR3 contains 13 residues. The CDR3 is CASSLNNQETQYF. The DNA for the CDR3 is TGTGCCAGCAGTTTAAACAACCAAGAGACCCAGTACTTC.

This clonotype was counted many times. This chain links TRBV19 with TRBJ2-3; 7 bases fit TRBD1. The V and J ends lost 6 bases and 4 bases, in that order; junction bases with no gene match: 7. This CDR3 region has 14 residues. In germline, CDR1 is LNHDA, CDR2 SQIVND (reference sequence). CDR3 bases: TGTGCCAGTAGCCTGACAGGGAGCGCAGATACGCAGTATTTT. Translated: CASSLTGSADTQYF.

The CDR3 sequence is CASSQDGGLGGQPQHF. The CDR3 coding sequence is TGTGCCAGCAGCCAAGACGGGGGGCTCGGCGGTCAGCCCCAGCATTTT. This chain connects TRBV3-1 to TRBJ1-5; the D gene is possibly TRBD1 (6 bases). CDR1 LGHDT and CDR2 YNNKEL come from the germline V gene (reference sequence). The V and J ends lost 0 bases and 6 bases respectively, with 15 bases between them. The CDR3 covers 16 residues.

This clonotype was recorded at least ten times. V usage is TRBV10-3 and J usage is TRBJ1-5; D not certain. The ends were cut back, 0 bases at V and 2 bases at J, with 11 bases in the middle. CDR1 and CDR2 (germline): ENHRY, SYGVKD. This CDR3 spans 16 amino acids. The chain's CDR3 is CAISESPQTGNQPQHF. DNA of the CDR3: TGTGCCATCAGTGAGTCCCCTCAGACCGGCAATCAGCCCCAGCATTTT.

V is TRBV12-3 or TRBV12-4 and J is TRBJ1-2; unclear D gene. Trimming removed 6 bases at V and 5 bases at J, with 13 bases between. This CDR3 is built from 13 residues. CDR3 region: CASRKDGFYGYTF. CDR3 in DNA: TGTGCCAGCAGGAAGGACGGTTTTTATGGCTACACCTTC.

This clonotype was observed a few times. The genes are TRBV10-3 and TRBJ1-2, with 9 bases that match TRBD1. Trimming at V came to 10 bases and at J to 8 bases, leaving 8 bases not matched to a gene. This CDR3 has 12 residues. Germline V gives CDR1 ENHRY, CDR2 SYGVKD. Here the CDR3 reads CASAQGASGYTF. CDR3 DNA: TGTGCCAGCGCACAGGGGGCGAGCGGCTACACCTTC.

This clonotype was found a few times. This chain uses TRBV29-1 with TRBJ2-5; possible D gene TRBD2, 6 bases. Trimming left V 7 bases short and J 1 base short, with 13 bases between. CDR1 and CDR2 (germline): SQVTM, ANQGSEA. The CDR3 consists of 13 residues. The CDR3 nucleotides read TGCAGCGGAAGCGGGTCCTTCCAAGAGACCCAGTACTTC. Translation: CSGSGSFQETQYF.

V and J are TRBV5-7 and TRBJ2-5; maybe TRBD1 (5 bases). TRBV5-7 is flagged as an ORF with uncertain function. The CDR3 length is 14 residues. V shed 2 bases and J shed 4 bases, with 12 bases lying between them. As DNA, the CDR3 is TGTGCCAGCAGCTTTGACATAGGGGTAGAGACCCAGTACTTC. Translated, it gives CASSFDIGVETQYF.

This clonotype was detected only once. The V gene is TRBV19, the J gene TRBJ2-5; D gene uncertain. The germline V and J ends were trimmed by 3 bases and 4 bases, with 15 bases remaining between them. The CDR3 is made up of 15 amino acids. Germline V lookup: CDR1 LNHDA, CDR2 SQIVND (reference sequence). This chain's CDR3 is CASSILGLVGETQYF. Written as DNA, the CDR3 is TGTGCCAGTAGTATCCTTGGCCTTGTGGGAGAGACCCAGTACTTC.

This CDR3 reads CASSRTRVLNTEAFF. The CDR3 coding sequence is TGCGCCAGCAGCCGAACGCGGGTATTGAACACTGAAGCTTTCTTT. V is TRBV4-1 and J is TRBJ1-1, with D unresolved. V dropped 4 bases and J dropped 0 bases, with 12 bases sitting between them. The CDR3 runs to 15 residues. From germline, CDR1 is MGHRA and CDR2 YSYEKL.

The chain joins TRBV18 to TRBJ2-5; a weak D match, TRBD1 (5 bases). V was trimmed by 1 base and J by 9 bases, leaving 15 bases between them. The CDR3 contains 14 residues. In germline, CDR1 is KGHSH, CDR2 LQKENI. This chain's CDR3 is CASSPRQGTKSQYF. CDR3 DNA sequence: TGTGCCAGCTCACCACGGCAGGGTACAAAGTCCCAGTACTTC. Drawing the rest from reference TRBV18 and TRBJ2-5, the complete variable domain is NAGVMQNPRHLVRRRGQEARLRCSPMKGHSHVYWYRQLPEEGLKFMVYLQKENIIDESGMPKERFSAEFPKEGPSILRIQQVVRGDSAAYFCASSPRQGTKSQYFGPGTRLLVL.

This clonotype was observed many times. The chain uses TRBV3-1 and TRBJ1-6; D is unresolved. This CDR3 is 16 amino acids long. Per the germline V gene, CDR1 is LGHDT and CDR2 is YNNKEL (reference sequence). V gave up 4 bases and J gave up 10 bases, with 20 bases separating them. The CDR3 coding sequence is TGTGCCAGCAGCCCCCCAGAATCTAACCCTCGGTCACCCCTCCACTTT. Translated, it gives CASSPPESNPRSPLHF.

This chain connects TRBV7-9 to TRBJ2-7, with D possibly TRBD2 on 5 matching bases. Trimming took off 1 base at V and 5 bases at J, with 15 bases between the two ends. The germline gives CDR1 SEHNR, CDR2 FQNEAQ (reference sequence). The CDR3 spans 15 residues. The chain's CDR3 is CASSLVLSGSHEQYF. For the CDR3, the DNA is TGTGCCAGCAGCTTAGTCCTCAGTGGGAGTCACGAGCAGTACTTC.

The rearrangement joins TRBV5-1 to TRBJ1-1; TRBD1 matches at 7 bases. The CDR3 spans 15 residues. J lost 0 bases, V lost 3 bases, and 5 bases had no gene match. The germline CDR1 and CDR2 sequences are SGHRS and YFSETQ. CDR3 residues: CASSWGDSLNTEAFF. The CDR3 DNA reads as TGCGCCAGCAGCTGGGGGGACAGCTTGAACACTGAAGCTTTCTTT.